The TCR beta chain under discussion was sequenced for a study of CD8 T cells in ankylosing spondylitis. Study-wide findings and caveats: Some motif variants were previously reported in reactive arthritis synovial fluid and blood. Disease-linked clones bore a CD8+ phenotype and were relatively rare in peripheral blood. Seemingly characteristic of ankylosing spondylitis blood was a TCR beta motif consisting of several highly homologous variants. There was reportedly significant enrichment of clones that were disease-linked in matched ankylosing spondylitis synovial fluid.

Using quantitative 5'-RACE with molecular barcodes, the authors made TCR beta libraries. TCRdb ran MiXCR on the 5' RACE reads and lists one entry per CDR3 protein. Of 700,000 to 850,000 distinct CDR3 sequences listed, 10% to 15% are singletons. Unmatched junction bases numbered 5, after V lost 8 bases and J lost 2 bases. CDR3 length: 14 residues. CDR1 and CDR2 from the germline V gene are ENHRY and SYGVKD. This clonotype was observed many times. Its specificity is unknown. The origin of this receptor is a male donor with ankylosing spondylitis. Material for sequencing was blood, either unsorted or a sorted T cell fraction (not recorded which). The chain links TRBV10-3 to TRBJ2-1, with 8 bases aligning to TRBD2. The CDR3 sequence is CAIEAGVTYNEQFF. The CDR3 region has the DNA TGTGCCATCGAAGCGGGAGTGACCTACAATGAGCAGTTCTTC.